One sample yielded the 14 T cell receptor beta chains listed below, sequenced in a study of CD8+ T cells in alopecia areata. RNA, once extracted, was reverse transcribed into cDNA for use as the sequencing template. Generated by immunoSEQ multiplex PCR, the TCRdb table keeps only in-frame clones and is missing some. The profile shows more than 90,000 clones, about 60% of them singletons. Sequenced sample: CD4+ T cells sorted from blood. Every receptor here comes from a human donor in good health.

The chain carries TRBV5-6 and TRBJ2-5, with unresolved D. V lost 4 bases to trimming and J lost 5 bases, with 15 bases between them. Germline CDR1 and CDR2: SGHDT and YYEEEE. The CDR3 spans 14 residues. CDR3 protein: CASSTPKGGETQYF. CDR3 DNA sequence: TGTGCCAGCAGCACCCCTAAGGGTGGGGAGACCCAGTACTTC.

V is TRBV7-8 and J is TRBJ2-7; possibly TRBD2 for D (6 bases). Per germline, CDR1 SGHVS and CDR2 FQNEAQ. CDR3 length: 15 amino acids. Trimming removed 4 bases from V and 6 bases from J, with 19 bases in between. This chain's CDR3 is CASSSGLTWGGEQYF. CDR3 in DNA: TGTGCCAGCAGCTCCGGACTAACTTGGGGAGGCGAGCAGTACTTC. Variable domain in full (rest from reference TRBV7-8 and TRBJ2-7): GAGVSQSPRYKVAKRGQDVALRCDPISGHVSLFWYQQALGQGPEFLTYFQNEAQLDKSGLPSDRFFAERPEGSVSTLKIQRTQQEDSAVYLCASSSGLTWGGEQYFGPGTRLTVT.

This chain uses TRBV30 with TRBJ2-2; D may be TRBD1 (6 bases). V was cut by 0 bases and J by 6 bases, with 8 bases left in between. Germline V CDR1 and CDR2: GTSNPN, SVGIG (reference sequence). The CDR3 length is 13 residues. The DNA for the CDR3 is TGTGCCTGGAGTGTATGGGGGCCCGGGGAGCTGTTTTTT. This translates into CAWSVWGPGELFF.

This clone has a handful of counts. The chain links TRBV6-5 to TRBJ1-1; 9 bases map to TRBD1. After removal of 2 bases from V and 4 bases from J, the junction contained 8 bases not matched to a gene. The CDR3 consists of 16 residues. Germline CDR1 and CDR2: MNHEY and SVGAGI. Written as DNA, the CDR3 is TGTGCCAGCAGTTACATCTACAGGGGGCAAGGCACTGAAGCTTTCTTT. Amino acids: CASSYIYRGQGTEAFF.

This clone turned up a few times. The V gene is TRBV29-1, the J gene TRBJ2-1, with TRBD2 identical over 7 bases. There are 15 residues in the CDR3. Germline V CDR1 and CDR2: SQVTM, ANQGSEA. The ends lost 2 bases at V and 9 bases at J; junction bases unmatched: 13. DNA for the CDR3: TGCAGCGTTGAATGGGCCGGGACTATCGGCGGTGAGCAGTTCTTC. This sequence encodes CSVEWAGTIGGEQFF.

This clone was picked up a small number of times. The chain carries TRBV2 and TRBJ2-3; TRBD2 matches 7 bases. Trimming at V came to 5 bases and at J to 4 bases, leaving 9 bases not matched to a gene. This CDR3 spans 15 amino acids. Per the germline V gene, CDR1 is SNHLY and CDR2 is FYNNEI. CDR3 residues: CASSSRLAVADTQYF. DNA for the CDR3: TGTGCCAGCAGTTCTCGACTAGCCGTGGCAGATACGCAGTATTTT.

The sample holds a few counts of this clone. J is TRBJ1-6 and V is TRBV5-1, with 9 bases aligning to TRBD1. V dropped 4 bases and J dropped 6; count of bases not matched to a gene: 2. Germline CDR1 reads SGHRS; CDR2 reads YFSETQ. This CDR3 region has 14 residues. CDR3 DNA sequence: TGCGCCAGCAGCCTGGACAGGGGTAATTCACCCCTCCACTTT. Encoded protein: CASSLDRGNSPLHF.

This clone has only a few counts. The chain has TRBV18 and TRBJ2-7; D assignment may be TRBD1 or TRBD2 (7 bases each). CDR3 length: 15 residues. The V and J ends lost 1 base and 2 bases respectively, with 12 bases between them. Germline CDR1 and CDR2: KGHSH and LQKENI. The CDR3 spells CASSPRQGGTYEQYF. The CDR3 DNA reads TGTGCCAGCTCACCACGGCAGGGGGGGACCTACGAGCAGTACTTC.

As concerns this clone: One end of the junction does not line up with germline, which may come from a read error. The CDR3 DNA is TGTGCCAGCAGCAGCCGCTTTGGTACTAGCGGGGGGGCGGTCACCGGGGAGCTGCTTTTT. Translation gives CASSSRFGTSGGAVTGELLF. The genes are TRBV2 and TRBJ2-2; 13 bases align to TRBD2. CDR1 is SNHLY, CDR2 FYNNEI, per germline. The CDR3 length is 20 residues.

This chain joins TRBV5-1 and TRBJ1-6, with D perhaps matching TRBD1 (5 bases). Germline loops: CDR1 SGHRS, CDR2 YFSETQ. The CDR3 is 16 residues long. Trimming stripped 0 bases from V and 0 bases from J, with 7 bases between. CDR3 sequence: CASSLEGSSYNSPLHF. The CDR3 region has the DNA TGCGCCAGCAGCTTGGAGGGGAGCTCCTATAATTCACCCCTCCACTTT.

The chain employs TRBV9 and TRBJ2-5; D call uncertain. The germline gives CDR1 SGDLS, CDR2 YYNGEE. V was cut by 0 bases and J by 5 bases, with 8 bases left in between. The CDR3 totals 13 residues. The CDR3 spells CASSVDSSETQYF. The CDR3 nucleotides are TGTGCCAGCAGCGTAGACTCTAGTGAGACCCAGTACTTC.

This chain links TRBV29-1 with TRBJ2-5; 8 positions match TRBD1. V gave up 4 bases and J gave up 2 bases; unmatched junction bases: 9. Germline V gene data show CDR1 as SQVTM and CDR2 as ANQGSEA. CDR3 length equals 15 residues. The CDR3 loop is CSVAKSGQGQETQYF. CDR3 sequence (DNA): TGCAGCGTTGCTAAAAGTGGACAGGGTCAAGAGACCCAGTACTTC.

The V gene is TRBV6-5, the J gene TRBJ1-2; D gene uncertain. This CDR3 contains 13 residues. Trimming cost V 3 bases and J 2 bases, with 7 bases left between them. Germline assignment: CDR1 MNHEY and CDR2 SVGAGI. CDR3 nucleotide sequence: TGTGCCAGCAGTTATCTGGTGAACTATGGCTACACCTTC. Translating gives CASSYLVNYGYTF.

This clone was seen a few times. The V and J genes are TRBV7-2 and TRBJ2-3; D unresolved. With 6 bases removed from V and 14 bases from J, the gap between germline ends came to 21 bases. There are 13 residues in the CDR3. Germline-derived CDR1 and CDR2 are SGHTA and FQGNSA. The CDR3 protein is CASSPASLLIVYF. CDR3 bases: TGTGCCAGCAGTCCTGCTTCACTCTTAATAGTGTATTTT.